Shown below are 15 T cell receptor beta chains from a single sample sequenced in a study of T-cell memory formation after mild COVID-19. TCRdb recomputed calls from the 5' RACE reads with MiXCR, one row per CDR3 protein. The table records 300,000 to 350,000 distinct CDR3 sequences, approximately 19% of them present only once. The sequenced sample consisted of PBMCs or a T cell subset sorted from them (not recorded which). The receptors here all came from a man younger than 30 who had mild COVID-19 (a few samples of this study predate the infection). Cell type and time point are not known.

This clonotype was detected once. The rearrangement uses TRBV7-6 and TRBJ1-5, with D possibly matching TRBD1 (5 bases). In germline, CDR1 is SGHVS, CDR2 FNYEAQ. V shed 1 base and J shed 6 bases, with 10 bases lying between them. The CDR3 spans 14 residues. Here the CDR3 reads CASSLVGGFQPQHF. The DNA of the CDR3 is TGTGCCAGCAGCTTAGTTGGGGGATTTCAGCCCCAGCATTTT.

This clonotype came up a few times. This chain uses TRBV5-1 with TRBJ2-5; a weak D match, TRBD2 (5 bases). V was shortened by 4 bases and J by 1 base, with 14 bases between the two germline ends. The CDR3 totals 15 residues. The germline V gene has CDR1 SGHRS and CDR2 YFSETQ. CDR3 DNA: TGCGCCAGCAGCCCCGAGGGAGTAGGCCAAGAGACCCAGTACTTC. This encodes CASSPEGVGQETQYF.

The table lists this clonotype with a few counts. The gene calls are TRBV7-6 and TRBJ2-5; 11 bases line up with TRBD2. CDR1 is SGHVS and CDR2 is FNYEAQ in the germline V gene. This CDR3 spans 16 amino acids. The J segment lost 1 base and the V segment lost 3 bases, leaving 4 bases of the junction unmatched. The DNA of the CDR3 is TGTGCCAGCAGCTTTGGGACTAGCGGAGGCCAAGAGACCCAGTACTTC. This sequence encodes CASSFGTSGGQETQYF.

This clonotype occurred a few times. J is TRBJ2-2 and V is TRBV19; D is possibly TRBD1 or TRBD2 (7 bases each). V was cut by 6 bases and J by 5 bases, with 16 bases left in between. This CDR3 has 15 amino acids. The V gene's germline CDR1 is LNHDA and CDR2 SQIVND (reference sequence). The CDR3 is CASRWEGARTGELFF. The CDR3 DNA sequence: TGTGCCAGTAGATGGGAGGGGGCGCGAACCGGGGAGCTGTTTTTT. The full variable domain, with the rest looked up from reference TRBV19 and TRBJ2-2, is DGGITQSPKYLFRKEGQNVTLSCEQNLNHDAMYWYRQDPGQGLRLIYYSQIVNDFQKGDIAEGYSVSREKKESFPLTVTSAQKNPTAFYLCASRWEGARTGELFFGEGSRLTVL.

This clonotype has only a few counts. This chain links TRBV5-1 with TRBJ2-7, with 9 bases fitting TRBD1. The V gene end was trimmed by 2 bases and the J gene end by 3 bases; junction bases not matched to a gene: 6. Germline CDR1 reads SGHRS; CDR2 reads YFSETQ. The CDR3 extends over 15 amino acids. The CDR3 region is CASSFGPTGGYEQYF. The CDR3 DNA is TGCGCCAGCAGCTTCGGTCCGACAGGGGGCTACGAGCAGTACTTC.

In this sample, this clonotype turned up a few times. V usage is TRBV7-2 and J usage is TRBJ2-1; D may be TRBD1 (6 bases). Trimming removed 1 base at V and 7 bases at J, with 14 bases between. Germline lookup yields CDR1 SGHTA and CDR2 FQGNSA. CDR3 size: 15 residues. CDR3 DNA: TGTGCCAGCAGCTTAGTTGGGGGCCCTGGGAATGAGCAGTTCTTC. This sequence encodes CASSLVGGPGNEQFF.

The rearrangement uses TRBV5-6 and TRBJ2-1; possibly TRBD2 for D (5 bases). The CDR3 extends over 16 amino acids. The V end lost 4 bases, the J end lost 2 bases, and 16 bases lay between the germline ends. Germline lookup yields CDR1 SGHDT and CDR2 YYEEEE. CDR3 region: CASSVRSTSTYNEQFF. In nucleotides, the CDR3 is TGTGCCAGCAGCGTAAGATCAACTAGTACCTACAATGAGCAGTTCTTC. The full variable domain, its missing parts supplied by reference TRBV5-6 and TRBJ2-1, is DAGVTQSPTHLIKTRGQQVTLRCSPKSGHDTVSWYQQALGQGPQFIFQYYEEEERQRGNFPDRFSGHQFPNYSSELNVNALLLGDSALYLCASSVRSTSTYNEQFFGPGTRLTVL.

The V gene is TRBV7-9, the J gene TRBJ2-7; D unresolved. The CDR3 loop spans 13 amino acids. Looked up from germline, CDR1 is SEHNR and CDR2 is FQNEAQ (reference sequence). V lost 5 bases, J lost 3 bases, and 11 bases lay in between. This chain's CDR3 is CASSHPANYEQYV. Written as DNA, the CDR3 is TGTGCCAGCAGCCACCCGGCGAACTACGAGCAGTACGTC.

This chain connects TRBV20-1 to TRBJ2-5; D perhaps matches TRBD1 (6 bases). The CDR3 consists of 11 residues. CDR1 and CDR2 from the germline V gene are DFQATT and SNEGSKA (reference sequence). CDR3 sequence (DNA): TGCGGGGGCCTGTACCAAGAGACCCAGTACTTC. Its translation: CGGLYQETQYF.

This sequence joins TRBV20-1 and TRBJ1-2; a weak D match, TRBD1 (5 bases). Germline V gives CDR1 DFQATT, CDR2 SNEGSKA (reference sequence). This CDR3 has 13 amino acids. Trimming removed 3 bases from V and 8 bases from J, with 16 bases in between. The CDR3, as DNA: TGCAGTGCTAGGTCCGGGCAGGGTTACGGCTACACCTTC. Amino acids: CSARSGQGYGYTF.

The sample holds a few counts of this clonotype. The CDR3 nucleotides read TGTGCCAGCAGCGTGACAGGGGGACTCTACAATGAGCAGTTCTTC. Protein sequence: CASSVTGGLYNEQFF. The chain employs TRBV7-8 and TRBJ2-1, with 9 bases lining up with TRBD1. The CDR3 consists of 15 residues. Germline V lookup: CDR1 SGHVS, CDR2 FQNEAQ. The V gene end was trimmed by 5 bases and the J gene end by 3 bases; junction bases not matched to a gene: 5.

This clonotype was seen a handful of times. The DNA of the CDR3 is TGCGCCAGCAGCTACGGCACCCTCATGAACACTGAAGCTTTCTTT. Encoded protein: CASSYGTLMNTEAFF. The chain joins TRBV4-3 to TRBJ1-1; D is uncertain. Germline lookup yields CDR1 LGHNA and CDR2 YSLEER. This CDR3 has 15 amino acids. Trimming cost V 5 bases and J 0 bases, with 13 bases left between them.

This clonotype turned up a few times. The chain is built from TRBV29-1 and TRBJ1-5; no clear D gene. The CDR3 loop spans 16 amino acids. Per germline, CDR1 SQVTM and CDR2 ANQGSEA. The V and J ends lost 2 bases and 3 bases respectively, with 17 bases between them. The CDR3 is CSVEMYPGLFNQPQHF. DNA for the CDR3: TGCAGCGTTGAAATGTACCCGGGTCTTTTCAATCAGCCCCAGCATTTT.

This clonotype was seen ten or more times. V usage is TRBV6-4 and J usage is TRBJ2-3; 11 bases are a match to TRBD2. CDR3 length: 16 amino acids. V dropped 3 bases and J dropped 2; count of bases not matched to a gene: 4. Germline CDR1 reads MRHNA; CDR2 reads SNTAGT. The CDR3 nucleotides are TGTGCCAGCAGTGAGTCTAGCGGGGGGCCCACAGATACGCAGTATTTT. Its protein product is CASSESSGGPTDTQYF.

The V and J genes are TRBV6-1 and TRBJ1-5; D may be TRBD1 (5 bases). Trimming took 7 bases from V and 6 from J, leaving 19 bases between them. Germline CDR1 and CDR2: MNHNS and SASEGT. The CDR3 is 15 amino acids. The CDR3 region has the DNA TGTGCCAGCAACCCGGGACTGACTCTTTCTCAGCCCCAGCATTTT. This translates into CASNPGLTLSQPQHF.